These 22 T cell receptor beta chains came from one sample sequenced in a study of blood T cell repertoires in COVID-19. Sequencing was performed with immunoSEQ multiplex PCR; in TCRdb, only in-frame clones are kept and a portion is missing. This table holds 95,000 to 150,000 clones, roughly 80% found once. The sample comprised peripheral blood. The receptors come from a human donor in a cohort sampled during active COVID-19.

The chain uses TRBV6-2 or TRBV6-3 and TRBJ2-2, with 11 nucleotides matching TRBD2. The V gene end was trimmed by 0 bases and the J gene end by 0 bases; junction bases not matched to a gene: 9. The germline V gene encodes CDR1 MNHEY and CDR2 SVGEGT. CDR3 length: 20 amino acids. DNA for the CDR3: TGTGCCAGCAGTTACTCCCAAACTAGCGGGAGTACTTCGAACACCGGGGAGCTGTTTTTT. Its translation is CASSYSQTSGSTSNTGELFF.

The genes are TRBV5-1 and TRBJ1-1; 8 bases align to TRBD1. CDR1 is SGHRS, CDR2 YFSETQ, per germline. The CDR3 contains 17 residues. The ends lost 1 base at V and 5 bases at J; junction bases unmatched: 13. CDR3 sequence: CASSLLVTGGSGTEAFF. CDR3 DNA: TGCGCCAGCAGCTTGCTGGTTACAGGGGGTAGTGGAACTGAAGCTTTCTTT. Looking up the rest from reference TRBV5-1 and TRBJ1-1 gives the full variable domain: KAGVTQTPRYLIKTRGQQVTLSCSPISGHRSVSWYQQTPGQGLQFLFEYFSETQRNKGNFPGRFSGRQFSNSRSEMNVSTLELGDSALYLCASSLLVTGGSGTEAFFGQGTRLTVV.

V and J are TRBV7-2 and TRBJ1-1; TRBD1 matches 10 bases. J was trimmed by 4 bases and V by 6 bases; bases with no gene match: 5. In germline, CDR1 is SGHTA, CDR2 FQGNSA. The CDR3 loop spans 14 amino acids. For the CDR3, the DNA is TGTGCCAGCAGTCCAGACAGGGGGCTCACTGAAGCTTTCTTT. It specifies CASSPDRGLTEAFF. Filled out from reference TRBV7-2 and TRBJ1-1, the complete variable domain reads GAGVSQSPSNKVTEKGKDVELRCDPISGHTALYWYRQSLGQGLEFLIYFQGNSAPDKSGLPSDRFSAERTGGSVSTLTIQRTQQEDSAVYLCASSPDRGLTEAFFGQGTRLTVV.

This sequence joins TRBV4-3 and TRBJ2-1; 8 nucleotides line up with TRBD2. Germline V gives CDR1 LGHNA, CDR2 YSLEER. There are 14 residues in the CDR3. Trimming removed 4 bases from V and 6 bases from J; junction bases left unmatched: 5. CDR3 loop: CASSPESGGNEQFF. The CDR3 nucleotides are TGCGCCAGCAGCCCTGAGAGCGGGGGCAATGAGCAGTTCTTC.

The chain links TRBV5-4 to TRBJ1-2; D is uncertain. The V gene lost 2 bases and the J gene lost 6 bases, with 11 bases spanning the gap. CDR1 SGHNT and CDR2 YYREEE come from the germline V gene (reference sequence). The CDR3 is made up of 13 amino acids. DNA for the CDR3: TGTGCCAGCAGCTTACAGCCTGACGATGGCTACACCTTC. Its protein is CASSLQPDDGYTF.

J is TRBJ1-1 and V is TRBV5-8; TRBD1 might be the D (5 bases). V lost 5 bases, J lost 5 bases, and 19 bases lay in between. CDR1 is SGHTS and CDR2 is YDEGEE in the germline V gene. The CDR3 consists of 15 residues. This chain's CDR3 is CASSNAGYGGTEAFF. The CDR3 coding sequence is TGTGCCAGCAGTAATGCAGGGTACGGGGGAACTGAAGCTTTCTTT.

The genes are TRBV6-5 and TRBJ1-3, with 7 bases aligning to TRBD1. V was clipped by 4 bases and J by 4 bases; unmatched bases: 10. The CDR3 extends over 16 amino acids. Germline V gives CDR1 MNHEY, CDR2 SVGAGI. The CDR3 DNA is TGTGCCAGCAGTTCCCCGGGACAGATAAAAGGAAACACCATATATTTT. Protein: CASSSPGQIKGNTIYF.

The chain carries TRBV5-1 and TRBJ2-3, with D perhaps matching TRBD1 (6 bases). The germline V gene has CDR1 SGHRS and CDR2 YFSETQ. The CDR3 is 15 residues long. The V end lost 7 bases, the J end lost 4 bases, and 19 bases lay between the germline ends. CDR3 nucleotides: TGCGCCAGCCGCGCCCACAGGGTAAACCCAGATACGCAGTATTTT. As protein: CASRAHRVNPDTQYF.

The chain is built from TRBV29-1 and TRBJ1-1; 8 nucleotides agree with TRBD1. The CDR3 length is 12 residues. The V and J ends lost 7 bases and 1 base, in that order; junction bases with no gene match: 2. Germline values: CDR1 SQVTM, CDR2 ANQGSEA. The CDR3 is CSAGTGNTEAFF. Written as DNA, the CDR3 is TGCAGCGCCGGGACAGGGAACACTGAAGCTTTCTTT.

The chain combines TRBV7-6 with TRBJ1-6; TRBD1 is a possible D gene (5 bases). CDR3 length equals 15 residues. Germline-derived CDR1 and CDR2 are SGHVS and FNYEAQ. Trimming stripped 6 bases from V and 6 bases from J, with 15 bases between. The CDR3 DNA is TGTGCCAGCAGACCCCAGACAGACTCTAATTCACCCCTCCACTTT. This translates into CASRPQTDSNSPLHF. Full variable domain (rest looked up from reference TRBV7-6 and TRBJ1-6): GAGVSQSPRYKVTKRGQDVALRCDPISGHVSLYWYRQALGQGPEFLTYFNYEAQQDKSGLPNDRFSAERPEGSISTLTIQRTEQRDSAMYRCASRPQTDSNSPLHFGNGTRLTVT.

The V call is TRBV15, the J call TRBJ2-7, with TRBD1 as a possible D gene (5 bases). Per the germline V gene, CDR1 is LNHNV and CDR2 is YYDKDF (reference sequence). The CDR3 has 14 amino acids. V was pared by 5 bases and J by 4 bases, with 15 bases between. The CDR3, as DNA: TGTGCCACCAGCCCTGACCAAGGGGAATACGAGCAGTACTTC. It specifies CATSPDQGEYEQYF.

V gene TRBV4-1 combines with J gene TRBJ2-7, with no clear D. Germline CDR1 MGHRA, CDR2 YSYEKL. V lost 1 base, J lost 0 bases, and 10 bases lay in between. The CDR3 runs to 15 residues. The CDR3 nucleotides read TGCGCCAGCAGCCAAGGAATCGCGAGCTCCTACGAGCAGTACTTC. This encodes CASSQGIASSYEQYF.

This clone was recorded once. CDR3 coding DNA: TGTGCCAGCAAGGAGAGGACTCCCTACGAGCAGTACTTC. It specifies CASKERTPYEQYF. This chain uses TRBV28 with TRBJ2-7, with TRBD2 as a possible D gene (5 bases). V lost 7 bases and J 2 bases, leaving 12 bases between the germline ends. The CDR3 extends over 13 amino acids. Germline CDR1 is MDHEN and CDR2 is SYDVKM.

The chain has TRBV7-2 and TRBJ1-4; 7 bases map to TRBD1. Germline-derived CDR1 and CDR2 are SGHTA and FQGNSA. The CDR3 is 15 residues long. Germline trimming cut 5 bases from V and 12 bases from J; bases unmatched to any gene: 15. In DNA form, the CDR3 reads TGTGCCAGCAGCGCGGGACAGCGGTTTTCTTCCGAACTGTTTTTT. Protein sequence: CASSAGQRFSSELFF.

The CDR3 DNA sequence: TGTGCCAGCAGAACCGGGACAACTAATGAAAAACTGTTTTTT. Encoded protein: CASRTGTTNEKLFF. J is TRBJ1-4 and V is TRBV6-5; D is undetermined. The V gene lost 6 bases and the J gene lost 0 bases, with 8 bases spanning the gap. The CDR3 runs 14 residues. CDR1 and CDR2 from the germline V gene are MNHEY and SVGAGI.

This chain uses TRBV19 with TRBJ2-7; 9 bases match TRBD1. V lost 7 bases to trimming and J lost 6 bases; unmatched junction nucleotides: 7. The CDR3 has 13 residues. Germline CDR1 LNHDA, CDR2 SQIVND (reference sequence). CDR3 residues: CASTTGGISEQYF. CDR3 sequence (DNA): TGTGCCAGTACGACAGGGGGAATCTCCGAGCAGTACTTC.

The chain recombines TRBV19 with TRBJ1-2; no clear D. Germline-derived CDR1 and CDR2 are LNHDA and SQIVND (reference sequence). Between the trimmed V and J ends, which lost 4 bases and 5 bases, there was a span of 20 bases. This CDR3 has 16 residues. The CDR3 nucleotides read TGTGCCAGTAGTACCTTGGGCAGGCCCGGGGAATATGGCTACACCTTC. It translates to CASSTLGRPGEYGYTF.

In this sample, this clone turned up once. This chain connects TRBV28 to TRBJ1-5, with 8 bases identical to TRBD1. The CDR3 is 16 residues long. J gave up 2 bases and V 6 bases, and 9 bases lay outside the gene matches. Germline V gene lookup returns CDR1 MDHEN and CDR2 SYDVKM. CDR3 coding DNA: TGTGCCAGCAGATATAAGCAGACAGGGGGCAATCAGCCCCAGCATTTT. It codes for CASRYKQTGGNQPQHF.

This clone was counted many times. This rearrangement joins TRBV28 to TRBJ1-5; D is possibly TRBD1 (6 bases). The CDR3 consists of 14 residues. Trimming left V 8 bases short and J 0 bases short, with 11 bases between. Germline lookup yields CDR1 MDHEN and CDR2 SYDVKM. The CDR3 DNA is TGTGCCAGCCAACAGGGACCTAGCAATCAGCCCCAGCATTTT. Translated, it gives CASQQGPSNQPQHF.

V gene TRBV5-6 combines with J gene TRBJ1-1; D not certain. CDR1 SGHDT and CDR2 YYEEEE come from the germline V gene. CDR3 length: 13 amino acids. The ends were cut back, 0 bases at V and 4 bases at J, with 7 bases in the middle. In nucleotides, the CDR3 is TGTGCCAGCAGCTTGGTCCCCCTCACTGAAGCTTTCTTT. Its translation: CASSLVPLTEAFF.

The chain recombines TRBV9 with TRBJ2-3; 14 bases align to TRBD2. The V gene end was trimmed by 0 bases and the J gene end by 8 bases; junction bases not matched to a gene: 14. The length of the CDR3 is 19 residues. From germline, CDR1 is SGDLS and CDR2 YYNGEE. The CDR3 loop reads CASSVATPGLAGDVGTQYF. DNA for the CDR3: TGTGCCAGCAGCGTAGCTACTCCGGGACTAGCGGGGGACGTCGGTACGCAGTATTTT.

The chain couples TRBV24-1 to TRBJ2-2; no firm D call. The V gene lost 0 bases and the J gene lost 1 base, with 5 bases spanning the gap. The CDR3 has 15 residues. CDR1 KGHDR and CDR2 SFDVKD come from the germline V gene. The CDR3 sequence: CATSDLRGNTGELFF. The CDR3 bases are TGTGCCACCAGTGATTTGCGAGGGAACACCGGGGAGCTGTTTTTT.